What follows are 17 T cell receptor beta chains derived from one specimen sequenced in a study of OX40 agonist ivuxolimab in advanced cancers. Here immunoSEQ multiplex PCR was the method, and the copy in TCRdb shows in-frame clones only, minus some. The sample yields roughly 69,000 clones, about 91% seen once. Sample: CD4+ or CD8+ T cells sorted from blood, taken in a trial of the OX40 agonist ivuxolimab. These receptors were obtained from an adult with an advanced solid tumor such as melanoma, head and neck, liver or kidney cancer.

This clone was detected only once. CDR3 residues: CASSSGLDTEAFF. The DNA for the CDR3 is TGTGCCAGCAGCTCGGGGTTGGACACTGAAGCTTTCTTT. The chain joins TRBV11-1 to TRBJ1-1, with D unresolved. Germline-derived CDR1 and CDR2 are SGHAT and FQDESV (reference sequence). V was shortened by 4 bases and J by 3 bases, with 9 bases between the two germline ends. The length of the CDR3 is 13 residues.

The rearrangement uses TRBV19 and TRBJ2-5; 7 nucleotides match TRBD2. This CDR3 comprises 16 residues. CDR1 and CDR2 from the germline V gene are LNHDA and SQIVND (reference sequence). Trimming at V came to 4 bases and at J to 5 bases, leaving 13 bases not matched to a gene. In nucleotides, the CDR3 is TGTGCCAGTAGTAAGGGGCTAGCGGTGGGAGGGGAGACCCAGTACTTC. It codes for CASSKGLAVGGETQYF.

The V and J genes are TRBV11-3 and TRBJ2-3, with TRBD1 as a possible D gene (6 bases). The CDR3 runs to 11 residues. Trimming removed 5 bases from V and 8 bases from J, with 8 bases in between. CDR1 is SGHNT, CDR2 YENEEA, per germline. CDR3 amino acids: CASSLQGTQYF. As DNA, the CDR3 is TGTGCCAGCAGCCTACAGGGTACGCAGTATTTT.

This rearrangement joins TRBV10-3 to TRBJ2-1; TRBD1 is a possible D gene (6 bases). CDR1 is ENHRY and CDR2 is SYGVKD in the germline V gene. The CDR3 runs 12 residues. Trimming stripped 5 bases from V and 7 bases from J, with 9 bases between. The chain's CDR3 is CAISRDRNEQFF. The CDR3 DNA sequence: TGTGCCATCAGTCGAGACAGGAATGAGCAGTTCTTC.

This clone appeared once. This chain joins TRBV9 and TRBJ2-3; weak D call: TRBD1 (6 bases). In germline, CDR1 is SGDLS, CDR2 YYNGEE. V was pared by 3 bases and J by 6 bases, with 8 bases between. This CDR3 comprises 12 residues. The CDR3 coding sequence is TGTGCCAGCAGCGCCCAGGGGGATACGCAGTATTTT. Amino acids: CASSAQGDTQYF. The whole variable domain, remainder taken from reference TRBV9 and TRBJ2-3, is DSGVTQTPKHLITATGQRVTLRCSPRSGDLSVYWYQQSLDQGLQFLIQYYNGEERAKGNILERFSAQQFPDLHSELNLSSLELGDSALYFCASSAQGDTQYFGPGTRLTVL.

This chain's CDR3 is CASSIRPNNEQFF. The DNA of the CDR3 is TGTGCCAGTAGTATCAGACCGAACAATGAGCAGTTCTTC. The chain joins TRBV19 to TRBJ2-1; D is ambiguous. Trimming removed 3 bases at V and 5 bases at J, with 8 bases between. The CDR3 contains 13 residues. Germline-derived CDR1 and CDR2 are LNHDA and SQIVND (reference sequence).

This sequence joins TRBV5-6 and TRBJ2-7; 11 bases line up with TRBD1. CDR1 SGHDT and CDR2 YYEEEE come from the germline V gene. The V and J ends lost 4 bases and 5 bases, in that order; junction bases with no gene match: 11. The CDR3 is 16 amino acids. CDR3 nucleotides: TGTGCCAGCAGCATTAAACCGGGACAGGGGGTCGACGAGCAGTACTTC. Translated: CASSIKPGQGVDEQYF.

The chain couples TRBV29-1 to TRBJ1-2; TRBD1 aligns across 8 bases. The germline gives CDR1 SQVTM, CDR2 ANQGSEA. The CDR3 is made up of 12 amino acids. Unmatched junction bases numbered 4, after V lost 6 bases and J lost 4 bases. CDR3 in amino acids: CSVADRGYGYTF. The CDR3 DNA reads as TGCAGCGTGGCTGACAGGGGCTATGGCTACACCTTC.

The chain combines TRBV6-5 with TRBJ1-5; the match to TRBD1 covers 9 bases. This CDR3 is built from 15 residues. Per germline, CDR1 MNHEY and CDR2 SVGAGI. J gave up 5 bases and V 2 bases, and 4 bases lay outside the gene matches. The CDR3 DNA reads TGTGCCAGCAGTTACACAGGGGGCAAGGATCAGCCCCAGCATTTT. This encodes CASSYTGGKDQPQHF.

V and J are TRBV2 and TRBJ1-4, with D possibly being TRBD1 (6 bases). V lost 8 bases and J 8 bases, leaving 18 bases between the germline ends. CDR1 and CDR2 (germline): SNHLY, FYNNEI. The CDR3 has 14 residues. This CDR3 reads CASGRSGVQEKLFF. As DNA, the CDR3 is TGTGCCAGCGGGAGATCAGGGGTTCAGGAAAAACTGTTTTTT.

This chain connects TRBV5-1 to TRBJ2-1, with 9 nucleotides matching TRBD1. The CDR3 consists of 14 residues. V dropped 8 bases and J dropped 2; count of bases not matched to a gene: 5. Germline assignment: CDR1 SGHRS and CDR2 YFSETQ. Written as DNA, the CDR3 is TGCGCCAGTGAAACAGGGGGCCCCTACAATGAGCAGTTCTTC. Its protein product is CASETGGPYNEQFF.

The genes are TRBV5-6 and TRBJ1-2, with D unclear. V shed 1 base and J shed 2 bases, with 12 bases lying between them. Germline V gene sequence: CDR1 SGHDT, CDR2 YYEEEE. The CDR3 consists of 15 residues. The CDR3 sequence is CASSLYTTDNYGYTF. The CDR3 region has the DNA TGTGCCAGCAGCTTGTATACGACGGACAACTATGGCTACACCTTC. The variable domain in full, completed from reference TRBV5-6 and TRBJ1-2, reads DAGVTQSPTHLIKTRGQQVTLRCSPKSGHDTVSWYQQALGQGPQFIFQYYEEEERQRGNFPDRFSGHQFPNYSSELNVNALLLGDSALYLCASSLYTTDNYGYTFGSGTRLTVV.

Concerning this clone itself: This sample includes further DNA sequences coding for the same CDR3. The chain employs TRBV19 and TRBJ1-4; D is undetermined. Germline V gives CDR1 LNHDA, CDR2 SQIVND (reference sequence). V gave up 3 bases and J gave up 0 bases, with 5 bases separating them. The CDR3 loop spans 14 amino acids. The CDR3 DNA reads as TGTGCCAGTAGTATTTCCGCAACTAATGAAAAACTGTTTTTT. Its translation: CASSISATNEKLFF.

The chain carries TRBV5-4 and TRBJ2-1, with 13 bases that match TRBD2. The CDR3 is made up of 17 amino acids. From germline, CDR1 is SGHNT and CDR2 YYREEE (reference sequence). V shed 0 bases, J shed 4 bases, and the junction held 4 bases outside the gene matches. The CDR3: CASSLAPLAGGYNEQFF. Written as DNA, the CDR3 is TGTGCCAGCAGCTTGGCCCCACTAGCGGGAGGGTACAATGAGCAGTTCTTC.

The V gene is TRBV5-1, the J gene TRBJ1-1; D remains ambiguous. CDR1 and CDR2 from the germline V gene are SGHRS and YFSETQ. V was pared by 0 bases and J by 0 bases, with 9 bases between. CDR3 size: 15 residues. The CDR3 coding sequence is TGCGCCAGCAGCTTGGGTGCCGGGGTGAACACTGAAGCTTTCTTT. Translated, it gives CASSLGAGVNTEAFF.

The chain combines TRBV11-2 with TRBJ2-1, with D possibly being TRBD2 (6 bases). The CDR3 runs to 12 residues. Germline lookup yields CDR1 SGHAT and CDR2 FQNNGV. V was trimmed by 5 bases and J by 10 bases, leaving 12 bases between them. The CDR3 reads CASSPSGVEQFF. In DNA form, the CDR3 reads TGTGCCAGCAGCCCGTCGGGGGTGGAGCAGTTCTTC.

V gene TRBV7-2 combines with J gene TRBJ2-1, with 9 bases aligning to TRBD2. The CDR3 is 16 amino acids. V was clipped by 3 bases and J by 9 bases; unmatched bases: 12. The germline gives CDR1 SGHTA, CDR2 FQGNSA. DNA of the CDR3: TGTGCCAGCAGCTTCCATAGCGGGGGCCTTGGGGGTGAGCAGTTCTTC. It specifies CASSFHSGGLGGEQFF.